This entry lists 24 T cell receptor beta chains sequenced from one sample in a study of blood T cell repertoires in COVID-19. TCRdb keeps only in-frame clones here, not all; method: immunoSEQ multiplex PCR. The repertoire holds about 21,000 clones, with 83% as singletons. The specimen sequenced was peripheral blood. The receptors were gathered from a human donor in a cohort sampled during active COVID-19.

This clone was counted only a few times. CDR3: CASSLEGYGYTF. CDR3 nucleotides: TGTGCCAGCAGCTTAGAGGGGTATGGCTACACCTTC. The chain has TRBV7-8 and TRBJ1-2; weak D call: TRBD1 (5 bases). The CDR3 covers 12 residues. CDR1 is SGHVS, CDR2 FQNEAQ, per germline. The V and J ends lost 1 base and 5 bases respectively, with 5 bases between them.

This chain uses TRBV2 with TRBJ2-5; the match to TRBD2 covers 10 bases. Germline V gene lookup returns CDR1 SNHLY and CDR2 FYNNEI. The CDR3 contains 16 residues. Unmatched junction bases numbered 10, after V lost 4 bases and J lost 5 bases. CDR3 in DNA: TGTGCCAGCAGTGCCGGGATTAGCGGGGGGCAGGAGACCCAGTACTTC. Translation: CASSAGISGGQETQYF. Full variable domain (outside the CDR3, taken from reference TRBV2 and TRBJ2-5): EPEVTQTPSHQVTQMGQEVILRCVPISNHLYFYWYRQILGQKVEFLVSFYNNEISEKSEIFDDQFSVERPDGSNFTLKIRSTKLEDSAMYFCASSAGISGGQETQYFGPGTRLLVL.

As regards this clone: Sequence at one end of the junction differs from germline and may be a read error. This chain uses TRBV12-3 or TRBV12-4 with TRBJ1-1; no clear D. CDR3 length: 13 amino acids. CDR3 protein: CVSSSYRNTEAFF. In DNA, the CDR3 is TGTGTCAGCAGTTCGTACAGGAACACTGAAGCTTTCTTT.

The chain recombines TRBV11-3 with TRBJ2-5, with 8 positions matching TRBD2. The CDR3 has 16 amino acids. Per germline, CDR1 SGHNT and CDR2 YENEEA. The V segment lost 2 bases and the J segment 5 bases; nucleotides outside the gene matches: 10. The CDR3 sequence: CASSLTRGEIAETQYF. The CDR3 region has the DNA TGTGCCAGCAGCTTAACGCGGGGGGAAATTGCTGAGACCCAGTACTTC.

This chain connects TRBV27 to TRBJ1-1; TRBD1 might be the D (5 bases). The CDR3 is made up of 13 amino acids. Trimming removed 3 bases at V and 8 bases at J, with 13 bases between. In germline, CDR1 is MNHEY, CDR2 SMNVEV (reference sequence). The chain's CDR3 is CASSFDPRGEAFF. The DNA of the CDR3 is TGTGCCAGCAGTTTCGACCCGCGGGGGGAAGCTTTCTTT.

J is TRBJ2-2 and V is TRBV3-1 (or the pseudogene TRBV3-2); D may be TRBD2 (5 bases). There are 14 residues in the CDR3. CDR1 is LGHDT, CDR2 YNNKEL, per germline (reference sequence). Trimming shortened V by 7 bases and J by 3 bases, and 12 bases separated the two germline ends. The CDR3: CASKSGSDTGELFF. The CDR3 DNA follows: TGTGCCAGCAAATCGGGATCGGACACCGGGGAGCTGTTTTTT.

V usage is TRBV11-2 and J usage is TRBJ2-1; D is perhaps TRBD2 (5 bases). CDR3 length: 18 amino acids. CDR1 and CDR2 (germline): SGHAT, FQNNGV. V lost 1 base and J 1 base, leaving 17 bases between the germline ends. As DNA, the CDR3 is TGTGCCAGCAGCTTAGGTACTGTTGACTGGAGGTCCTACAATGAGCAGTTCTTC. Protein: CASSLGTVDWRSYNEQFF. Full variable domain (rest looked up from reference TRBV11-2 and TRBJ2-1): EAGVAQSPRYKIIEKRQSVAFWCNPISGHATLYWYQQILGQGPKLLIQFQNNGVVDDSQLPKDRFSAERLKGVDSTLKIQPAKLEDSAVYLCASSLGTVDWRSYNEQFFGPGTRLTVL.

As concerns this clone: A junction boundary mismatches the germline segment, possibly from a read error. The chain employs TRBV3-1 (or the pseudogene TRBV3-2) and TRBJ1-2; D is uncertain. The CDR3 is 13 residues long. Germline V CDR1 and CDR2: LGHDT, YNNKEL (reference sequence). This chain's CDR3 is CASSKDGNYGYTF. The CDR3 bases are TGTGCCAGCAGCAAAGACGGGAACTATGGCTACACCTTC.

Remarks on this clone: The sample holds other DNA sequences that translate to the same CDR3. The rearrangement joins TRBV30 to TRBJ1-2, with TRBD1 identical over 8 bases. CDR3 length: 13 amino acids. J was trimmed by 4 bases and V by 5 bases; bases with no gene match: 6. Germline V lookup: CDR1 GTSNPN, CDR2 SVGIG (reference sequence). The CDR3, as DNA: TGTGCCTGGGGCCGGGACAGGCCCTATGGCTACACCTTC. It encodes CAWGRDRPYGYTF.

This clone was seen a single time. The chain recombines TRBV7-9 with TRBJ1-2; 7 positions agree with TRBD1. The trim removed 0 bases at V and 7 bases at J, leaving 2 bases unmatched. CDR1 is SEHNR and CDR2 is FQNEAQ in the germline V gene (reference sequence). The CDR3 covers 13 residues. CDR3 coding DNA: TGTGCCAGCAGCTTAGCGCAGGGGGGTGGCTACACCTTC. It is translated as CASSLAQGGGYTF.

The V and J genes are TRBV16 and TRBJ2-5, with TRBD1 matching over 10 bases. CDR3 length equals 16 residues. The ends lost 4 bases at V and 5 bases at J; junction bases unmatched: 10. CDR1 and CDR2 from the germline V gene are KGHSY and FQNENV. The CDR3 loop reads CASSRLSGTGEETQYF. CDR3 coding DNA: TGTGCCAGCAGCCGACTCTCCGGGACAGGGGAGGAGACCCAGTACTTC.

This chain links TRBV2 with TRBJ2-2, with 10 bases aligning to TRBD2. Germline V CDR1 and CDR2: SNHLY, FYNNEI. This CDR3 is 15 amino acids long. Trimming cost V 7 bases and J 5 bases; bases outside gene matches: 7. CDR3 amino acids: CASNPAGGWTGELFF. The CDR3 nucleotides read TGTGCCAGCAACCCAGCGGGGGGGTGGACCGGGGAGCTGTTTTTT. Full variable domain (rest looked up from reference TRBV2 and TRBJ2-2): EPEVTQTPSHQVTQMGQEVILRCVPISNHLYFYWYRQILGQKVEFLVSFYNNEISEKSEIFDDQFSVERPDGSNFTLKIRSTKLEDSAMYFCASNPAGGWTGELFFGEGSRLTVL.

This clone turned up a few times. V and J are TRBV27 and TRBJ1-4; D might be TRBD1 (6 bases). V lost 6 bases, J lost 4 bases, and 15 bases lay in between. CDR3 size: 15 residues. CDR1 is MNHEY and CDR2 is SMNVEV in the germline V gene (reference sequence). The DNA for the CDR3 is TGTGCCAGCAGGGGGAACAGGGCTATTAATGAAAAACTGTTTTTT. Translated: CASRGNRAINEKLFF.

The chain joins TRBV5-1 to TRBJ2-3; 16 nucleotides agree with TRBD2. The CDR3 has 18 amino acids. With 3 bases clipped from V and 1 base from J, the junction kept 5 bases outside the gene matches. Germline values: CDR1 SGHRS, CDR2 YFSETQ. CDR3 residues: CASSSHGTSGGGTDTQYF. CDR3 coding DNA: TGCGCCAGCAGCTCCCACGGGACTAGCGGGGGGGGCACAGATACGCAGTATTTT.

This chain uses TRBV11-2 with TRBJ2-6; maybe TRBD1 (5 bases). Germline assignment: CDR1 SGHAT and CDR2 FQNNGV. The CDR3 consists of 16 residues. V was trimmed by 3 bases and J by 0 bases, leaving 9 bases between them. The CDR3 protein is CASSFRQFSGANVLTF. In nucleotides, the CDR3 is TGTGCCAGCAGCTTTCGACAGTTCTCTGGGGCCAACGTCCTGACTTTC. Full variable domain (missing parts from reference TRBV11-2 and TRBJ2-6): EAGVAQSPRYKIIEKRQSVAFWCNPISGHATLYWYQQILGQGPKLLIQFQNNGVVDDSQLPKDRFSAERLKGVDSTLKIQPAKLEDSAVYLCASSFRQFSGANVLTFGAGSRLTVL.

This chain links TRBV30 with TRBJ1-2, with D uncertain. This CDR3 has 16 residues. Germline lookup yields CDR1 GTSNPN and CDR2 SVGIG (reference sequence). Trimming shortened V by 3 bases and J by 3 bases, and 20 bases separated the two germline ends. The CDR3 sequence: CAWSGRETRMHYGYTF. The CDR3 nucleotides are TGTGCCTGGAGCGGACGGGAGACCAGGATGCACTATGGCTACACCTTC.

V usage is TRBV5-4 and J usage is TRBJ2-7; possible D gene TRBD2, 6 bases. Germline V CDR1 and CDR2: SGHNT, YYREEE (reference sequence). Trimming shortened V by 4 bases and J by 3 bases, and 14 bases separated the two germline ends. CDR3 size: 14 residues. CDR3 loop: CASSPRGALYEQYF. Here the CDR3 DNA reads TGTGCCAGCAGCCCCCGCGGGGCCCTCTACGAGCAGTACTTC.

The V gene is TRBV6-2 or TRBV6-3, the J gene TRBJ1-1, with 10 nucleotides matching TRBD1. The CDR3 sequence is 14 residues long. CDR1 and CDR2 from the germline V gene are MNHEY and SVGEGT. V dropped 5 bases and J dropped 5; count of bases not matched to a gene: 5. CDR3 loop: CASSRTGGMTEAFF. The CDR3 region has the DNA TGTGCCAGCAGTCGGACAGGGGGTATGACTGAAGCTTTCTTT.

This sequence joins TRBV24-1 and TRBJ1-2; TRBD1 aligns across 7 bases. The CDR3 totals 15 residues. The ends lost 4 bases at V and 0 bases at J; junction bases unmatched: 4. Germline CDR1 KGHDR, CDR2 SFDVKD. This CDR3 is CATSEKGTANYGYTF. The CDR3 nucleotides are TGTGCCACCAGTGAAAAAGGGACAGCTAACTATGGCTACACCTTC.

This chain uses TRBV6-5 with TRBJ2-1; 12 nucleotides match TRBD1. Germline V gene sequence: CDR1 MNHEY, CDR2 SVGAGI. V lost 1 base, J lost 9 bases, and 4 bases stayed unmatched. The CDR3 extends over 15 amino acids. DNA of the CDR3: TGTGCCAGCAGTTACTGGGACAGGGGGCAGGGTGAGCAGTTCTTC. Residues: CASSYWDRGQGEQFF.

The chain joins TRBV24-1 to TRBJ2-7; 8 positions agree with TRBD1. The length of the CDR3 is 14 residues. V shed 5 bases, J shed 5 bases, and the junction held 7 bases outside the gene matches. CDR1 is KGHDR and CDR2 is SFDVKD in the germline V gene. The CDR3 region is CATSAGTGSNEQYF. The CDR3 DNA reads TGTGCCACCAGTGCGGGGACAGGTTCCAACGAGCAGTACTTC.

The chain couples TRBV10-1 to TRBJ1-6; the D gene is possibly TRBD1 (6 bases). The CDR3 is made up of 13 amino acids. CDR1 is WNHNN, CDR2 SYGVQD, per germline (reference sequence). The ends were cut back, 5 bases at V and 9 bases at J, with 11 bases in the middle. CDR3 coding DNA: TGCGCCAGCAGTTACAGGGTTGGTTCACCCCTCCACTTT. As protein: CASSYRVGSPLHF.

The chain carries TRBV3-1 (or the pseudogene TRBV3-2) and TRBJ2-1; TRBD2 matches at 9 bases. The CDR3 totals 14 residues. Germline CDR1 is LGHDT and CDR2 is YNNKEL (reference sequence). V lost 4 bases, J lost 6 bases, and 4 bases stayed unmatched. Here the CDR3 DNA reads TGTGCCAGCAGCCGCGGGGGGGCCTCCAATGAGCAGTTCTTC. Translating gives CASSRGGASNEQFF.

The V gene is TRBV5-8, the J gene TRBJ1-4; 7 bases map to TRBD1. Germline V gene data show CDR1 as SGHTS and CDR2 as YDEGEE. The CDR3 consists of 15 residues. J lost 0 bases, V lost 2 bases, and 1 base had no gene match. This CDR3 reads CASSFGTATNEKLFF. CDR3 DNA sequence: TGTGCCAGCAGCTTCGGGACAGCAACTAATGAAAAACTGTTTTTT.